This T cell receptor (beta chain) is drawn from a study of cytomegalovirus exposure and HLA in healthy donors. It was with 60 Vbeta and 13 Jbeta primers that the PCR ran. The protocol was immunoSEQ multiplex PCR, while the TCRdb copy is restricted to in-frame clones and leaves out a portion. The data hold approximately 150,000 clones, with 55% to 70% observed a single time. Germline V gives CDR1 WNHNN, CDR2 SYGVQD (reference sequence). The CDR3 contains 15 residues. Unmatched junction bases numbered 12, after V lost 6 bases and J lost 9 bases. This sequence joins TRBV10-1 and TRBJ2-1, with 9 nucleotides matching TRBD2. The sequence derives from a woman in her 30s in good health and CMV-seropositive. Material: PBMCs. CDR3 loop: CASSLTSSGKTEQFF. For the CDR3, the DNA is TGCGCCAGCAGCCTTACGTCTAGCGGGAAGACTGAGCAGTTCTTC.